The 14 T cell receptor beta chains in this list originate from one sample, sequenced in a study of human T cells and chemical hapten exposure. In TCRdb, the RACE reads were re-called with MiXCR into one record per CDR3 protein. The sample has 50,000 to 60,000 distinct CDR3 sequences; roughly 12% are singletons. Time point indicated: patch test 3, about 24 weeks after DPC sensitization. Treatment of the sample: therapeutic diphenylcyclopropenone sensitization with weekly scalp DPC. The starting material was whole blood, obtained in connection with sensitization to the hapten diphenylcyclopropenone (DPC). Receptors originate from a man aged 25 to 45 with alopecia areata. Some clones in this sample may be carry-over from other donors' samples.

This clonotype was recorded many times. This chain uses TRBV12-3 or TRBV12-4 with TRBJ2-1, with 13 bases matching TRBD2. There are 17 residues in the CDR3. The V gene end was trimmed by 4 bases and the J gene end by 4 bases; junction bases not matched to a gene: 7. As DNA, the CDR3 is TGTGCCAGCAGTTCTAGAGGGACTAGCGGGATATACAATGAGCAGTTCTTC. This sequence encodes CASSSRGTSGIYNEQFF.

At least ten counts were recorded for this clonotype. The chain has TRBV25-1 and TRBJ1-2; a weak D match, TRBD1 (6 bases). From germline, CDR1 is MGHDK and CDR2 SYGVNS. The V end lost 8 bases, the J end lost 7 bases, and 14 bases lay between the germline ends. The CDR3 consists of 12 residues. Here the CDR3 DNA reads TGTGCCAGCGAGGGGCGGGGGCCTGGCTACACCTTC. Encoded protein: CASEGRGPGYTF.

There are many counts of this clonotype. This rearrangement joins TRBV6-7 to TRBJ2-2; weak D call: TRBD2 (7 bases). TRBV6-7 is recorded as an ORF, its role being uncertain. The ends were cut back, 2 bases at V and 1 base at J, with 11 bases in the middle. CDR3 length: 16 residues. CDR3 sequence: CASSYGRGKNTGELFF. The CDR3 nucleotides read TGTGCCAGCAGTTACGGGAGGGGGAAGAACACCGGGGAGCTGTTTTTT.

The genes are TRBV30 and TRBJ1-6, with D possibly being TRBD1 (6 bases). Deletions cut 3 bases from V and 9 bases from J, with 21 bases between. In germline, CDR1 is GTSNPN, CDR2 SVGIG (reference sequence). The CDR3 has 16 residues. CDR3 sequence reads: CAWRKSLQGFGSPLHF. For the CDR3, the DNA is TGTGCCTGGAGGAAGAGCTTACAGGGCTTCGGTTCACCCCTCCACTTT.

This clonotype came up many times. The chain joins TRBV10-3 to TRBJ1-4; D perhaps matches TRBD1 (6 bases). V was pared by 6 bases and J by 8 bases, with 13 bases between. This CDR3 region has 13 residues. Per the germline V gene, CDR1 is ENHRY and CDR2 is SYGVKD. CDR3 nucleotide sequence: TGTGCCATCAGAGGGGGGTCGGTCGAAAAACTGTTTTTT. Protein sequence: CAIRGGSVEKLFF.

This clonotype was picked up many times. The V gene is TRBV6-6, the J gene TRBJ2-7, with D perhaps matching TRBD2 (5 bases). The V gene lost 8 bases and the J gene lost 2 bases, with 10 bases spanning the gap. This CDR3 contains 12 residues. Germline-derived CDR1 and CDR2 are MNHNY and SVGAGI (reference sequence). The CDR3 sequence: CASDSGTYEQYF. CDR3 coding DNA: TGTGCCAGCGACTCGGGAACCTACGAGCAGTACTTC.

This clonotype was detected ten times or more. The chain couples TRBV12-3 or TRBV12-4 to TRBJ1-6; D not resolved. V lost 3 bases to trimming and J lost 5 bases, with 8 bases between them. CDR3 length: 14 amino acids. The chain's CDR3 is CASSLRQNNSPLHF. CDR3 coding DNA: TGTGCCAGCAGTTTGAGGCAGAATAATTCACCCCTCCACTTT.

This clonotype turned up a few times. This sequence joins TRBV20-1 and TRBJ2-2; tentatively, D is TRBD1 (6 bases). V was shortened by 2 bases and J by 4 bases, with 11 bases between the two germline ends. Germline V CDR1 and CDR2: DFQATT, SNEGSKA (reference sequence). This CDR3 comprises 14 residues. In DNA form, the CDR3 reads TGCAGTGCTAGACCAGGGGTTTTCACCGGGGAGCTGTTTTTT. Its protein is CSARPGVFTGELFF.

Only a few counts were recorded for this clonotype. CDR3 DNA sequence: TGTGCCAGCAGTTTCCAAGGGAGTACGAACACCGGGGAGCTGTTTTTT. Its protein is CASSFQGSTNTGELFF. The V gene is TRBV2, the J gene TRBJ2-2; D is perhaps TRBD2 (5 bases). CDR1 is SNHLY and CDR2 is FYNNEI in the germline V gene. This CDR3 region has 16 residues. The ends were cut back, 5 bases at V and 0 bases at J, with 13 bases in the middle.

This clonotype was picked up many times. This rearrangement joins TRBV18 to TRBJ1-3; D not certain. V was pared by 3 bases and J by 5 bases, with 11 bases between. Germline V gene data show CDR1 as KGHSH and CDR2 as LQKENI. The CDR3 is made up of 14 amino acids. CDR3 region: CASSPGSSRNTIYF. In nucleotides, the CDR3 is TGTGCCAGCTCACCCGGGTCTTCGCGAAACACCATATATTTT.

The sample holds a few counts of this clonotype. This sequence joins TRBV6-5 and TRBJ2-7; D is possibly TRBD1 or TRBD2 (6 bases each). The CDR3 loop spans 14 amino acids. The germline V and J ends were trimmed by 9 bases and 1 base, with 16 bases remaining between them. Per the germline V gene, CDR1 is MNHEY and CDR2 is SVGAGI. The chain's CDR3 is CASTRGQTSYEQYF. The CDR3 DNA reads as TGTGCCAGTACACGGGGGCAAACGTCCTACGAGCAGTACTTC.

This clonotype appeared many times. V is TRBV7-6 and J is TRBJ2-1; TRBD2 is a possible D gene (7 bases). CDR3 length equals 16 residues. V was cut by 5 bases and J by 3 bases, with 17 bases left in between. Germline V gene data show CDR1 as SGHVS and CDR2 as FNYEAQ. This CDR3 reads CASSPLGGGFYNEQFF. The CDR3 DNA reads TGTGCCAGCAGCCCTCTGGGGGGGGGCTTCTACAATGAGCAGTTCTTC. Together with reference TRBV7-6 and TRBJ2-1, the CDR3 gives the full variable domain: GAGVSQSPRYKVTKRGQDVALRCDPISGHVSLYWYRQALGQGPEFLTYFNYEAQQDKSGLPNDRFSAERPEGSISTLTIQRTEQRDSAMYRCASSPLGGGFYNEQFFGPGTRLTVL.

The CDR3 bases are TGCAGCGTTGAAAAGTGGGGGAGGAAAACCTACAATGAGCAGTTCTTC. Translation: CSVEKWGRKTYNEQFF. The rearrangement links TRBV29-1 to TRBJ2-1; TRBD2 is a possible D gene (6 bases). Between the trimmed V and J ends, which lost 2 bases and 2 bases, there was a span of 16 bases. Looked up from germline, CDR1 is SQVTM and CDR2 is ANQGSEA. The CDR3 has 16 amino acids.

This clonotype was seen a few times. V and J are TRBV18 and TRBJ1-2, with no clear D. Germline CDR1 reads KGHSH; CDR2 reads LQKENI. Trimming shortened V by 3 bases and J by 1 base, and 6 bases separated the two germline ends. The CDR3 consists of 13 residues. CDR3 amino acids: CASSPVNNYGYTF. CDR3 bases: TGTGCCAGCTCACCCGTAAATAACTATGGCTACACCTTC.